Listed below are T cell receptor beta chains from one sample, sequenced in a study of shared clonotypes between healthy human individuals. Profiled with immunoSEQ multiplex PCR; TCRdb holds only in-frame clones, not every one. Among approximately 600,000 clones listed, 85% to 95% were seen once. Sequenced material: naive CD8+ T cells sorted from blood. The receptor set was obtained from a woman in her twenties or thirties in good health. CDR3s include the opening cysteine and the closing phenylalanine or tryptophan. The D gene is left open where the match is weak. Clone sizes are given selectively: once, few, many, or a class where the clone is expanded.

v_call,j_call,d_call,clone_size,cdr3_nt,cdr3_aa
TRBV5-4,TRBJ2-7,.,once,TGTGCCAGCAGCTTAACTGAGGGCGCCGAGCAGTACTTC,CASSLTEGAEQYF
TRBV2,TRBJ1-1,.,.,TGTGCCAGCAGTGAGGGGGGAAACACTGAAGCTTTCTTT,CASSEGGNTEAFF
TRBV5-1,TRBJ1-4,.,.,TGCGCCAGCAGCCATACCGGACACAAATCTAATGAAAAACTGTTTTTT,CASSHTGHKSNEKLFF
TRBV11-3,TRBJ1-1,.,.,TGTGCCAGCAGCTATGGGGGCATCGCTGAAGCTTTCTTT,CASSYGGIAEAFF
TRBV19,TRBJ2-2,TRBD1,.,TGTGCCAGTAGTACGTTCTCAGGACAGGGGAACACCGGGGAGCTGTTTTTT,CASSTFSGQGNTGELFF
TRBV9,TRBJ2-5,TRBD2,.,TGTGCCAGCAGCGGCTCTTCTCTAGCGGGACAAGAGACCCAGTACTTC,CASSGSSLAGQETQYF
TRBV29-1,TRBJ2-2,.,.,TGCAGCGTTGCCTTAAGGGGGGTTGGGGAGCTGTTTTTT,CSVALRGVGELFF
TRBV5-6,TRBJ2-1,.,.,TGTGCCAGCAGCTTGCGGTCGGGAGCTTACAATGAGCAGTTCTTC,CASSLRSGAYNEQFF
TRBV10-3,TRBJ2-7,TRBD2,.,TGTGCCATCAGACTAGCGGAATCCTACGAGCAGTACTTC,CAIRLAESYEQYF
TRBV5-1,TRBJ2-5,TRBD2,.,TGCGCCAGCAGTTCATCGGGACTAGCGGGAGAGGACCAGTACTTC,CASSSSGLAGEDQYF
TRBV27,TRBJ2-5,TRBD1,.,TGTGCCAGCAGCCCGACAGGGGGCCGGGGGGAGACCCAGTACTTC,CASSPTGGRGETQYF
TRBV6-5,TRBJ2-7,.,.,TGTGCCAGCAGTGGGCAGGGCTACGAGCAGTACTTC,CASSGQGYEQYF
TRBV28,TRBJ2-1,.,few,TGTGCCAGCAGTCCGTTGACTTTGCCGCAGTTCTTC,CASSPLTLPQFF
TRBV25-1,TRBJ1-4,.,once,TGTGCCAGCAGTGTGGCAGAGGAGGAAAAACTGTTTTTT,CASSVAEEEKLFF
TRBV7-9,TRBJ2-7,.,once,TGTGCCAGCAGCTTAAGCCAGGGCTACCTTTCCTACGAGCAGTACTTC,CASSLSQGYLSYEQYF
TRBV5-1,TRBJ2-7,TRBD2,.,TGCGCCAGCAGCCCTGGGACTATCACGTTGGACGAGCAGTACTTC,CASSPGTITLDEQYF
TRBV5-1,TRBJ2-7,.,.,TGCGCCAGCAGCTTCGGACAGTCCTACGAGCAGTACTTC,CASSFGQSYEQYF
TRBV7-7,TRBJ2-3,.,.,TGTGCCAGCAGCCCCGGAGAACGGGCAGATACGCAGTATTTT,CASSPGERADTQYF
TRBV7-8,TRBJ2-7,.,.,TGTGCCAGCAGCTTGGTACTTGGATACTACGAGCAGTACTTC,CASSLVLGYYEQYF
TRBV27,TRBJ1-1,.,.,TGTGCCAGCAGTTTACTTCAGGGTCGAGGTCCCGCTGAAGCTTTCTTT,CASSLLQGRGPAEAFF
TRBV28,TRBJ2-7,TRBD1,.,TGTGCCAGCAGTGAAACAGGGGGCTCCTACGAGCAGTACTTC,CASSETGGSYEQYF
TRBV10-1,TRBJ2-2,.,.,TGCGCCAGCAGTGAGGGAGGGCTCGCGAACACCGGGGAGCTGTTTTTT,CASSEGGLANTGELFF
TRBV6-1,TRBJ2-2,TRBD2,.,TGTGCCAGCACCGGACTAGTTCCGAACACCGGGGAGCTGTTTTTT,CASTGLVPNTGELFF
TRBV2,TRBJ2-2,TRBD2,.,TGTGCCAGCGTCACCCCGGGCGGGAGAGGCACCGGGGAGCTGTTTTTT,CASVTPGGRGTGELFF
TRBV11-2,TRBJ2-1,TRBD1,.,TGTGCCAGCAGCTTAGCGGCAGGGGGTCTAAATGAGCAGTTCTTC,CASSLAAGGLNEQFF
TRBV28,TRBJ2-2,.,.,TGTGCCAGCAGTTTCCAAGTGAGCGCCGGGGAGCTGTTTTTT,CASSFQVSAGELFF
TRBV5-6,TRBJ2-7,.,.,TGTGCCAGCAGCAGTCCCGGGGCACTCTACGAGCAGTACTTC,CASSSPGALYEQYF
TRBV29-1,TRBJ2-1,TRBD2,.,TGCAGCGTTGTCGCGGGAGTCTACAATGAGCAGTTCTTC,CSVVAGVYNEQFF
TRBV2,TRBJ1-1,TRBD1,.,TGTGCCAGCAGTGAAGGGACAGGGAGCGCCACTGAAGCTTTCTTT,CASSEGTGSATEAFF
TRBV7-9,TRBJ2-5,TRBD1,.,TGTGCCAGCAGCTGGACAGGGGGTGATGAGACCCAGTACTTC,CASSWTGGDETQYF
TRBV13,TRBJ1-1,.,once,TGTGCCAGCAGCCCCGCAAACACTGAAGCTTTCTTT,CASSPANTEAFF
TRBV4-1,TRBJ1-5,.,once,TGCGCCAGCCCTATCATCCAGCACAATCAGCCCCAGCATTTT,CASPIIQHNQPQHF
TRBV6-6,TRBJ2-7,TRBD2,once,TGTGCCAGCAGGGACGGTTGGGCTAGCGGGAGTTACGAGCAGTACTTC,CASRDGWASGSYEQYF
TRBV7-6,TRBJ2-1,TRBD2,.,TGTGCCAGCAGCTTAGCTATTAGCGGGAGGGTCGAGCAGTTCTTC,CASSLAISGRVEQFF
TRBV11-2,TRBJ2-1,TRBD2,.,TGTGCCAGCAGCTTAGAGACTAGCGGGGACAATGAGCAGTTCTTC,CASSLETSGDNEQFF
TRBV7-9,TRBJ2-7,.,.,TGTGCCAGCAGCTTAGGAATAGGCGGGATTGGGACCCACGAGCAGTACTTC,CASSLGIGGIGTHEQYF
TRBV4-2,TRBJ1-3,.,.,TGTGCCAGCAGCCAAGATTTGGAACGAGGGGGACTCTCTGGAAACACCATATATTTT,CASSQDLERGGLSGNTIYF
TRBV2,TRBJ2-5,TRBD2,.,TGTGCCAGCAGTGTCCTAGCGGGGGGAAGGCAAGAGACCCAGTACTTC,CASSVLAGGRQETQYF
TRBV28,TRBJ1-4,.,.,TGTGCCAGCAGTTTATTCGGGAATAATGAAAAACTGTTTTTT,CASSLFGNNEKLFF
TRBV5-1,TRBJ2-7,TRBD2,.,TGCGCCAGCAGCCCCATCACTAGCGGAACCTACGAGCAGTACTTC,CASSPITSGTYEQYF
TRBV6-1,TRBJ2-7,.,.,TGTGCCAGCAGTGTAGAGGTCCGCTACGAGCAGTACTTC,CASSVEVRYEQYF
TRBV11-2,TRBJ2-7,.,.,TGTGCCAGCAGCCTACCCGGGGCCGTCTACGAGCAGTACTTC,CASSLPGAVYEQYF
TRBV6-5,TRBJ2-7,.,.,TGTGCCACCGACACCCCGACATGGGACTTC,CATDTPTWDF
TRBV27,TRBJ2-7,.,once,TGTGCCAGCAGCCCGGACTCTTTCGAGCAGTACTTC,CASSPDSFEQYF
TRBV9,TRBJ2-7,.,few,TGTGCCAGCAGCCTCAGGGTCGGCTACGAGCAGTACTTC,CASSLRVGYEQYF
TRBV4-1,TRBJ1-1,.,.,TGCGCCAGCAGTCCGGGGAGGGAGGGTGTGAACACTGAAGCTTTCTTT,CASSPGREGVNTEAFF
TRBV27,TRBJ1-5,TRBD1,.,TGTGCCAGCAGCGGGACAGTTGGGAGCAATCAGCCCCAGCATTTT,CASSGTVGSNQPQHF
TRBV5-1,TRBJ2-7,.,.,TGCGCCAGCAGCTTGGCTGAGCACAACGAGCAGTACTTC,CASSLAEHNEQYF
TRBV6-1,TRBJ1-5,.,.,TGTGCCAGCAGTGAAGTCAGGGCTAGCAATCAGCCCCAGCATTTT,CASSEVRASNQPQHF
TRBV27,TRBJ2-7,.,.,TGTGCCAGCAGTTATAACGTCGGCCTCTACGAGCAGTACTTC,CASSYNVGLYEQYF
TRBV5-6,TRBJ1-5,.,.,TGTGCCAGCAGCTTAGTTGGCCCCAATTCTCCCCAGCATTTT,CASSLVGPNSPQHF
TRBV11-2,TRBJ2-7,.,.,TGTGCCAGCAGCCAAGGATACATGGGTTGGGCCTACGAGCAGTACTTC,CASSQGYMGWAYEQYF
TRBV28,TRBJ2-2,.,.,TGTGCCAGCAGTTTGCCCCTGGCTACCGGGGAGCTGTTTTTT,CASSLPLATGELFF
TRBV7-9,TRBJ2-5,.,.,TGTGCCAGCAGCTTAGCGCGTATCTTACCAGGGGAGACCCAGTACTTC,CASSLARILPGETQYF
TRBV7-8,TRBJ2-1,TRBD1,.,TGTGCCAGCAGCTCTGACAGGGGGACGTTGAATGAGCAGTTCTTC,CASSSDRGTLNEQFF
TRBV12-5,TRBJ2-3,.,.,TGTGCTAGTGGTTTGGTCCCAGATACGCAGTATTTT,CASGLVPDTQYF
TRBV7-9,TRBJ2-1,.,.,TGTGCCAGCAGCTTTAGGGTAAGCTCCTACAATGAGCAGTTCTTC,CASSFRVSSYNEQFF
TRBV2,TRBJ2-5,TRBD2,.,TGTGCCAGCAGTGAAATTAGCGGGAAGGAGGAGACCCAGTACTTC,CASSEISGKEETQYF